A selection of T cell receptor beta chains follows, all from one sample in a study of response to subunit inactivated influenza vaccine. TCRdb re-derived calls from the RT-PCR reads in MiXCR, one entry per CDR3 protein. The sample has roughly 570,000 distinct CDR3 sequences; 11% to 15% are singletons. This specimen consisted of PBMCs from blood, obtained 11 to 12 days after vaccination. Source of these receptors: a middle-aged man who received an inactivated influenza vaccine. The CDR3 runs from the conserved cysteine through the conserved F or W. D genes are given only for firm matches. Clone size, where shown, is once, few, many, or a class for clones that have expanded.

TRBJ2-3,TRBD2,17,.,TRBV7-2,CASSLAAGGWGTDTQYF,TGTGCCAGCAGCTTAGCTGCGGGAGGATGGGGCACAGATACGCAGTATTTT
TRBJ1-2,TRBD1,14,many,TRBV7-8,CASSSGTGNYGYTF,TGTGCCAGCAGCTCCGGGACAGGGAACTATGGCTACACCTTC
TRBJ2-1,.,13,.,TRBV5-5,CASSLEIYNEQFF,TGTGCCAGCAGCTTGGAAATCTACAATGAGCAGTTCTTC
TRBJ1-1,.,12,few,TRBV5-1,CASSFGTEQAFF,TGCGCCAGCAGCTTTGGGACGGAACAAGCTTTCTTT
TRBJ1-1,.,12,few,TRBV6-5,CATSRGRAEAFF,TGTGCCACATCTCGGGGTCGGGCTGAAGCTTTCTTT
TRBJ2-5,TRBD2,16,.,TRBV7-2,CASRGVAGYLQETQYF,TGTGCCAGCAGGGGAGTAGCGGGGTACCTCCAAGAGACCCAGTACTTC
TRBJ1-5,.,13,few,TRBV20-1,CSARGQVGQPQHF,TGCAGTGCTAGAGGACAGGTAGGGCAGCCCCAGCATTTT
TRBJ2-1,TRBD1,16,.,TRBV9,CASSVRQGTGNNEQFF,TGTGCCAGCAGCGTTAGGCAGGGGACAGGGAACAATGAGCAGTTCTTC
TRBJ1-5,.,14,.,TRBV6-5,CASSYSSTHQPQHF,TGTGCCAGCAGTTACTCTTCAACCCATCAGCCCCAGCATTTT
TRBJ1-1,.,15,many,TRBV15,CATSRVAGTPGVAFF,TGTGCCACCAGCAGAGTAGCTGGGACACCGGGGGTAGCTTTCTTT
TRBJ2-2,.,14,many,TRBV12-3/TRBV12-4,CASSPIGKTGELFF,TGTGCCAGCAGTCCCATCGGGAAAACCGGGGAGCTGTTTTTT
TRBJ2-7,TRBD1,13,.,TRBV9,CASSRTGWGEQYF,TGTGCCAGCAGCCGGACAGGGTGGGGCGAGCAGTACTTC
TRBJ2-1,.,18,few,TRBV12-3/TRBV12-4,CASSLEGASMRSYNEQFF,TGTGCCAGCAGTTTGGAGGGGGCTAGTATGAGGTCCTACAATGAGCAGTTCTTC
TRBJ2-1,.,13,.,TRBV29-1,CSVVSTLENEQFF,TGCAGCGTTGTGTCTACCCTTGAGAATGAGCAGTTCTTC